This passage covers 15 T cell receptor beta chains from one sample sequenced in a study of T cells in Graves' hyperthyroidism and ophthalmopathy. Regions amplified from RNA transcripts were the TCR beta CDR3 regions. Primed by the HTBI set, a first-round RT-PCR was run on the TCR CDR3. In TCRdb, the multiplex PCR reads were re-called with MiXCR into one record per CDR3 protein. This table has over 400,000 distinct CDR3 sequences, 22% appearing once. Source material: blood. The receptors shown here come from a woman in her seventies with Graves' ophthalmopathy.

There are a few counts of this clonotype. The J gene is TRBJ2-3, the V gene TRBV5-1; D is unresolved. The CDR3 has 14 residues. Germline V gene data show CDR1 as SGHRS and CDR2 as YFSETQ. V lost 4 bases and J 4 bases, leaving 13 bases between the germline ends. The CDR3 nucleotides are TGCGCCAGCAGCCAAGTGACTGCCTCAGATACGCAGTATTTT. Residues: CASSQVTASDTQYF.

This clonotype was observed a few times. The rearrangement joins TRBV10-1 to TRBJ2-7; perhaps D is TRBD1 or TRBD2 (5 bases each). Germline CDR1 is WNHNN and CDR2 is SYGVQD (reference sequence). The V and J ends lost 2 bases and 5 bases respectively, with 16 bases between them. This CDR3 spans 15 amino acids. CDR3 region: CASSEVGLGVDEQYF. The CDR3 DNA reads TGCGCCAGCAGTGAGGTTGGACTGGGGGTTGACGAGCAGTACTTC.

This clonotype was recorded a few times. V is TRBV2 and J is TRBJ2-5, with 9 bases that match TRBD2. V trimming: 5 bases; J trimming: 7 bases; junction bases outside the gene matches: 8. This CDR3 has 14 amino acids. Germline-derived CDR1 and CDR2 are SNHLY and FYNNEI. The CDR3: CASSQGAGGGTQYF. Here the CDR3 DNA reads TGTGCCAGCAGTCAGGGCGCGGGGGGGGGGACCCAGTACTTC.

As for this clonotype: The junction does not match germline at one end; this may be a read error. The chain employs TRBV30 and TRBJ2-7; a weak D match, TRBD2 (5 bases). Per germline, CDR1 GTSNPN and CDR2 SVGIG (reference sequence). This CDR3 is built from 15 residues. CDR3 sequence reads: CAWSVGGSGSCEQYF. For the CDR3, the DNA is TGTGCCTGGAGTGTAGGTGGAAGCGGATCCTGCGAGCAGTACTTC.

This sequence joins TRBV12-5 and TRBJ2-7; possibly TRBD1 for D (5 bases). V was trimmed by 0 bases and J by 6 bases, leaving 18 bases between them. This CDR3 spans 16 amino acids. Germline V gene data show CDR1 as LGHNT and CDR2 as FRNRAP. The CDR3 sequence is CASGLVSGPSRGEQYF. CDR3 sequence (DNA): TGTGCTAGTGGTTTGGTCTCAGGGCCGTCCCGCGGCGAGCAGTACTTC.

The chain is built from TRBV7-3 and TRBJ2-2, with 12 bases that match TRBD2. Trimming removed 1 base from V and 5 bases from J; junction bases left unmatched: 5. The CDR3 is 17 residues long. Germline CDR1 is SGHTA and CDR2 is FQGTGA. The CDR3 region is CASSLRGTSGLTGELFF. CDR3 in DNA: TGTGCCAGCAGCTTAAGAGGGACTAGCGGGCTAACCGGGGAGCTGTTTTTT.

Remarks on this clonotype: A read error may explain this, as a much larger clone is one base away. The chain uses TRBV28 and TRBJ1-2; TRBD1 agrees at 8 bases. Trimming cost V 7 bases and J 5 bases; bases outside gene matches: 9. The germline V gene has CDR1 MDHEN and CDR2 SYDVKM. This CDR3 spans 14 amino acids. In DNA, the CDR3 is TGTGCCAGCACCAAACAGGGGGAATGTTATGGCTACACCTTC. Translating it yields CASTKQGECYGYTF.

Of note for this clonotype: One end of the junction is discordant with germline, which a read error may explain. The chain has TRBV7-9 and TRBJ1-2, with no clear D. The CDR3 sequence is 15 residues long. The germline CDR1 and CDR2 sequences are SEHNR and FQNEAQ (reference sequence). CDR3 bases: TGCGCCAGCAGTCAAGAGAGTCGGCTCGCTTCAGGCTACACCTTC. As protein: CASSQESRLASGYTF.

This clonotype was observed a handful of times. This sequence joins TRBV18 and TRBJ2-2; tentatively, D is TRBD1 (6 bases). The CDR3 totals 18 residues. Looked up from germline, CDR1 is KGHSH and CDR2 is LQKENI. The V end was cut by 2 bases, the J end by 0 bases, with 16 bases between. The CDR3 DNA reads as TGTGCCAGCTCACCAAGCTTTCAGGGGCCAGCGAACACCGGGGAGCTGTTTTTT. Its translation is CASSPSFQGPANTGELFF. Full variable domain (missing parts from reference TRBV18 and TRBJ2-2): NAGVMQNPRHLVRRRGQEARLRCSPMKGHSHVYWYRQLPEEGLKFMVYLQKENIIDESGMPKERFSAEFPKEGPSILRIQQVVRGDSAAYFCASSPSFQGPANTGELFFGEGSRLTVL.

This clonotype has a handful of counts. The chain combines TRBV6-1 with TRBJ2-1; unclear D gene. CDR1 is MNHNS, CDR2 SASEGT, per germline. This CDR3 region has 12 residues. V was pared by 5 bases and J by 9 bases, with 11 bases between. The CDR3 coding sequence is TGTGCCAGCAGTAATGGATTTAGTGAGCAGTTCTTC. Translated: CASSNGFSEQFF.

This clonotype appeared a few times. The rearrangement links TRBV6-5 to TRBJ2-7, with 9 bases identical to TRBD2. Germline V gives CDR1 MNHEY, CDR2 SVGAGI. The CDR3 extends over 16 amino acids. Trimming at V came to 0 bases and at J to 6 bases, leaving 9 bases not matched to a gene. The CDR3 is CASSYSRLAGKGEQYF. Written as DNA, the CDR3 is TGTGCCAGCAGTTACTCGAGGCTAGCGGGAAAGGGCGAGCAGTACTTC.

This clonotype was seen a handful of times. The chain has TRBV15 and TRBJ2-3; 7 bases are shared with TRBD2. Germline values: CDR1 LNHNV, CDR2 YYDKDF (reference sequence). Trimming cost V 0 bases and J 0 bases; bases outside gene matches: 12. CDR3 size: 19 residues. The CDR3, as DNA: TGTGCCACCAGCAGAGATCTGCCTAGCGGAGCCTCTAGCACAGATACGCAGTATTTT. It codes for CATSRDLPSGASSTDTQYF.

The chain links TRBV6-1 to TRBJ2-7; TRBD1 matches at 7 bases. From germline, CDR1 is MNHNS and CDR2 SASEGT. The CDR3 covers 13 residues. J was trimmed by 6 bases and V by 6 bases; bases with no gene match: 8. The CDR3 sequence: CASSLDRASEQYF. The CDR3 DNA sequence: TGTGCCAGCAGCCTCGACAGGGCATCCGAGCAGTACTTC.

The V call is TRBV11-2, the J call TRBJ1-3, with D maybe TRBD1 (5 bases). Germline V lookup: CDR1 SGHAT, CDR2 FQNNGV. There are 16 residues in the CDR3. Trimming pared 3 bases from V and 0 bases from J, leaving 12 bases between. The CDR3 DNA follows: TGTGCCAGCAGCTTCACGGGACGGAGCTCTGGAAACACCATATATTTT. This translates into CASSFTGRSSGNTIYF.

In DNA, the CDR3 is TGTGCCAGCAGCGCGGGACAGCACAATGAGCAGTTCTTC. Amino acids: CASSAGQHNEQFF. The rearrangement joins TRBV9 to TRBJ2-1; 7 bases align to TRBD1. Losses at the gene ends were 3 bases for V and 5 bases for J; bases not matched to a gene: 2. Per the germline V gene, CDR1 is SGDLS and CDR2 is YYNGEE. The length of the CDR3 is 13 residues.